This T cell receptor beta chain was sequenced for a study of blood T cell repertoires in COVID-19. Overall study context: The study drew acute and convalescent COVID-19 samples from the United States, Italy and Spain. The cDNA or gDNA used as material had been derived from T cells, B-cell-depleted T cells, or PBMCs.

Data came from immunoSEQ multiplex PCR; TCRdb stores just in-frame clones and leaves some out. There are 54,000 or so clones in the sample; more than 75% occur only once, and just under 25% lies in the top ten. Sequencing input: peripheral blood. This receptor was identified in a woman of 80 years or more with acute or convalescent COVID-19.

CDR3 in amino acids: CASSLDTFSSYNEQFF. DNA for the CDR3: TGTGCCAGCAGCTTAGACACGTTCAGCTCCTACAATGAGCAGTTCTTC. This sequence joins TRBV7-2 and TRBJ2-1; D unclear. V gave up 1 base and J gave up 0 bases, with 10 bases separating them. This CDR3 region has 16 residues. Germline-derived CDR1 and CDR2 are SGHTA and FQGNSA.